This T cell receptor beta chain is from a study of shared clonotypes between healthy human individuals. Measured with immunoSEQ multiplex PCR; TCRdb has only the in-frame clones, and not every one. The table includes about 690,000 clones, about 90% detected once. CDR1 and CDR2 (germline): SGHDT, YYEEEE. The V end lost 2 bases, the J end lost 0 bases, and 6 bases lay between the germline ends. The CDR3 runs to 15 residues. Study results and limitations: Roughly 5% of naive CD4 clonotypes were common to a handful of donors.

Only one count was recorded for this clone. The antigen is unknown. Other DNA sequences in the same sample also yield this CDR3. V and J are TRBV5-6 and TRBJ2-6; D uncertain. The sequence came from a man aged 18 to 29 in good health. Some clones in this sample may be carry-over from other donors' samples. Specimen: memory CD8+ T cells from PBMCs. Subset defined: CD45RO+ cells pooled with CCR7-negative TemRA cells. CDR3 region: CASSFGSSGANVLTF. The CDR3 nucleotides are TGTGCCAGCAGCTTCGGTAGCTCTGGGGCCAACGTCCTGACTTTC. Full variable domain (outside the CDR3, taken from reference TRBV5-6 and TRBJ2-6): DAGVTQSPTHLIKTRGQQVTLRCSPKSGHDTVSWYQQALGQGPQFIFQYYEEEERQRGNFPDRFSGHQFPNYSSELNVNALLLGDSALYLCASSFGSSGANVLTFGAGSRLTVL.